This entry concerns a single T cell receptor beta chain. This clonotype appeared a single time. What antigen it recognizes has not been identified. Base qualities were left out, and no much larger clone turns up one base away. A solitary read yields weak support. This sample is part of a study of response to subunit inactivated influenza vaccine (dated by TCRdb to between 2018 and 2020). Regarding the complete study: To follow how T cells responded to a trivalent subunit inactivated influenza vaccine, the researchers relied on deep quantitative profiling of the T cell receptor repertoire.

Library method: RT-PCR. These reads were obtained on an Illumina HiSeq 2500. TCRdb cleaned the public reads at Q25 with fastp, built clones with MiXCR and kept in-frame beta chains. Under each unique CDR3 protein, matching rows form one entry showing the most common genes and DNA. Counted in this sample were approximately 230,000 distinct CDR3 sequences; over 9% of them appeared once. The leading ten clones occupy approximately 8.3% of the sample. What the research found in general, with its limitations: The authors suggested that each seasonal influenza vaccination may recruit only a limited number of new T cells.

The V and J ends are trimmed by 1 base and 5 bases, leaving 14 bases between them. From the germline V gene, CDR1 is SGHDN and CDR2 is FVKESK. The CDR3 goes from the cysteine to the phenylalanine over 15 residues. Kept here is only the CDR3 DNA, which spans 45 bases and is read in frame from base 1. The material was non-naive T cells sorted from PBMCs, obtained 14 to 15 days before vaccination. The cell subset or site tag for this specimen amounts to: memory T cell fraction. The clonotype comes from a man in his fifties or sixties who received an inactivated influenza vaccine. Donor details come from another sample of the same person, matched by shared clones. The chain is assembled from TRBV14 and TRBJ2-5, and TRBD2 may be the D gene, going by 6 matching bases. The CDR3 protein is CASSQVGTFGETQYF. DNA sequence: TGTGCCAGCAGCCAAGTTGGGACTTTTGGGGAGACCCAGTACTTC.